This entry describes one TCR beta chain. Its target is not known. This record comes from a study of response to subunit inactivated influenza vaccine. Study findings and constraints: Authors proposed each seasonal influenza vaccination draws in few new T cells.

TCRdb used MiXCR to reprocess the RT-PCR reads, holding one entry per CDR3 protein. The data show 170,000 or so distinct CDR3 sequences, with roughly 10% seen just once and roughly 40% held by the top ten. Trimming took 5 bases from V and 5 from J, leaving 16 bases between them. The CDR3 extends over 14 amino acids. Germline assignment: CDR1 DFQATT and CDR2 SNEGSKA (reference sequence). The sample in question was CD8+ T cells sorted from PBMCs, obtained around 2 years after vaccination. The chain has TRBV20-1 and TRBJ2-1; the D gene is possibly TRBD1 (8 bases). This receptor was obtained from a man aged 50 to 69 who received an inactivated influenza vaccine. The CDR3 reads CSAGGGQDNNEQFF. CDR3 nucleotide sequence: TGCAGTGCTGGGGGGGGACAGGACAACAATGAGCAGTTCTTC.